This T cell receptor beta chain appears in the sequencing data of a study of cytomegalovirus exposure and HLA in healthy donors. Study background: The 500 to 850 first-cohort repertoires and the roughly 130 validation repertoires shared the same platform, a later analysis reported.

V gave up 11 bases and J gave up 3 bases, with 13 bases separating them. The CDR3 sequence is 12 residues long. Germline V gene sequence: CDR1 LNHDA, CDR2 SQIVND (reference sequence). TCRdb's copy holds only in-frame clones and misses some; the assay was immunoSEQ multiplex PCR. This sample yields a few hundred thousand clones, of which around 87% are seen a single time; over 0.85% belongs to the top ten. A note on this clone: Antigen: not known.

Overall study findings and caveats: In the approximately 120 validation repertoires, a later analysis found that first-cohort TCR clusters tended to co-occur. A few CMV-associated chains proved CMV antigen-specific in vitro.

Sequencing input: PBMCs. This chain connects TRBV19 to TRBJ1-2, with a possible D match to TRBD1 (5 bases). The sequence was obtained from a woman aged 18-29 years in good health and CMV-seronegative. The CDR3 nucleotides are TGTGCCTCGGGGGAAGTCGACTATGGCTACACCTTC. Its protein is CASGEVDYGYTF.